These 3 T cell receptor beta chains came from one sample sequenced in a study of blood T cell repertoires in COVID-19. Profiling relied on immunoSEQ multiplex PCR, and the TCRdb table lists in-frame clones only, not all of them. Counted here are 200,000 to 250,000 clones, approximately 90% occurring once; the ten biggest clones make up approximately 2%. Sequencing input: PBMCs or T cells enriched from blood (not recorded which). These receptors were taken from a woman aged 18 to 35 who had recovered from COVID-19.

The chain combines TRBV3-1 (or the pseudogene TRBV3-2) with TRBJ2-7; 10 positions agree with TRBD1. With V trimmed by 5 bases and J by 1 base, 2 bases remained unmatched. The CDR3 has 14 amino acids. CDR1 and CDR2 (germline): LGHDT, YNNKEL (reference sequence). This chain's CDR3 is CASSGQGVSYEQYF. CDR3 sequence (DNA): TGTGCCAGCAGCGGACAGGGGGTTTCCTACGAGCAGTACTTC.

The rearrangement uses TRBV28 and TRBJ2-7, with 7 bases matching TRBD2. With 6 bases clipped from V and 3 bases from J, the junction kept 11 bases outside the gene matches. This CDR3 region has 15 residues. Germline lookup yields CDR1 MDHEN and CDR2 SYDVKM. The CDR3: CASRDAGTTNYEQYF. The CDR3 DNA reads TGTGCCAGCAGAGACGCCGGGACTACAAACTACGAGCAGTACTTC.

This chain's CDR3 is CASRRGQGLSYEQYF. For the CDR3, the DNA is TGTGCCAGCAGACGAGGACAGGGGCTTTCCTACGAGCAGTACTTC. V and J are TRBV6-5 and TRBJ2-7; 9 bases are shared with TRBD1. The trim removed 6 bases at V and 1 base at J, leaving 7 bases unmatched. Germline CDR1 MNHEY, CDR2 SVGAGI. The CDR3 consists of 15 residues.